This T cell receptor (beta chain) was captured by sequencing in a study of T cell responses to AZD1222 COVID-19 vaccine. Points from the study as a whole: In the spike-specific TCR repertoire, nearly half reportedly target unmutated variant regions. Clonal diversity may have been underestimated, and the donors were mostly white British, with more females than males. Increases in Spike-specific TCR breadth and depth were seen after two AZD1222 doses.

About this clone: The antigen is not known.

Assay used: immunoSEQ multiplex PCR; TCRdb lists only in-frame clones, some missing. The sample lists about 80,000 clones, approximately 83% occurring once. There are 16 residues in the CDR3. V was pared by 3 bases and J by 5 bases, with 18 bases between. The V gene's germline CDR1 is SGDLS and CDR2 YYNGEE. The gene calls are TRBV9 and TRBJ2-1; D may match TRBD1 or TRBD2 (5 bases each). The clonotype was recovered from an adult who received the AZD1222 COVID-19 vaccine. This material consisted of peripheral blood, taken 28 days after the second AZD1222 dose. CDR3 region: CASSGAGTRLDNEQFF. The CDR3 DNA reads TGTGCCAGCAGCGGGGCCGGGACGCGGTTAGACAATGAGCAGTTCTTC. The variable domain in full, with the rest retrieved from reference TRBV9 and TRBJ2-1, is DSGVTQTPKHLITATGQRVTLRCSPRSGDLSVYWYQQSLDQGLQFLIQYYNGEERAKGNILERFSAQQFPDLHSELNLSSLELGDSALYFCASSGAGTRLDNEQFFGPGTRLTVL.